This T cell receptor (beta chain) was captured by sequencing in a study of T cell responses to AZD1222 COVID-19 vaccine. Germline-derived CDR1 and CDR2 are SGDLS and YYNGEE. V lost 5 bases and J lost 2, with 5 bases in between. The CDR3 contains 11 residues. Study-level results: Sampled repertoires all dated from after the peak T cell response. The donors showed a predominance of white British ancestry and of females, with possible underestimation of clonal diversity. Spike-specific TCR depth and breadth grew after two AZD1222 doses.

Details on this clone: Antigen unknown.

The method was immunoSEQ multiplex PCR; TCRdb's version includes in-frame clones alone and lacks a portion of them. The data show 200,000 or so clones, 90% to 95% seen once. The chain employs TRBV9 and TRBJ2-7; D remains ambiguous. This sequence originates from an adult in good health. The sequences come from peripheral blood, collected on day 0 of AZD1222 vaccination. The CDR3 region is CASSTTYEQYF. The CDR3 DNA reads TGTGCCAGCAGTACTACCTACGAGCAGTACTTC.